The rows below give T cell receptor beta chains drawn from one sample of a study of blood T cell repertoires in COVID-19. The method was immunoSEQ multiplex PCR; TCRdb's version includes in-frame clones alone and lacks a portion of them. Among about 280,000 clones listed, approximately 90% were seen once. The sample was PBMCs or T cells enriched from blood (not recorded which). Receptors originate from an older woman in a cohort exposed to, infected with or recovered from COVID-19 (not recorded which). CDR3s include the opening cysteine and the closing phenylalanine or tryptophan. A D gene is named only where the DNA matches it firmly. Clone size, where shown, is once, few, many, or a class for clones that have expanded.

j_call v_call d_call clone_size cdr3_nt cdr3_aa
TRBJ2-7 TRBV5-4 NA NA TGTGCCAGCAGCTTGAGTTCGCAGGGGAGCTCCTACGAGCAGTACTTC CASSLSSQGSSYEQYF
TRBJ2-7 TRBV30 NA NA TGTGCCTGGAGTGTAAATAGGGGCTACGAGCAGTACTTC CAWSVNRGYEQYF
TRBJ2-1 TRBV5-1 TRBD2 NA TGCGCCAGCAGCTTGGGGCGGGAGGTCCAAAGGAGCTACAATGAGCAGTTCTTC CASSLGREVQRSYNEQFF
TRBJ2-7 TRBV27 NA NA TGTGCCAGCAGCCATAACTTGAACGAGCAGTACTTC CASSHNLNEQYF
TRBJ1-2 TRBV11-2 TRBD1 NA TGTGCCAGCAGCTTCACCGGGACAGGGCTCCGTAACTATGGCTACACCTTC CASSFTGTGLRNYGYTF
TRBJ1-4 TRBV28 NA once TGTGCCAGCAGCCCGTGGGAGGGGGATGAAAAACTGTTTTTT CASSPWEGDEKLFF
TRBJ1-2 TRBV6-5 TRBD1 NA TGTGCCAGCAGGCCCCCCTCCGGGACAGCAAGTGGCTACACCTTC CASRPPSGTASGYTF
TRBJ2-1 TRBV7-2 TRBD2 NA TGTGCCAGCAGCCTAACCCCGACTAGCTCGAGTGAGCAGTTCTTC CASSLTPTSSSEQFF
TRBJ1-2 TRBV15 NA NA TGTGCCACCAGCAGGGAAGGGGTCTCTGTGAGTGGCTACACCTTC CATSREGVSVSGYTF
TRBJ1-2 TRBV24-1 NA NA TGTGCCACCAGTGATTTGGATGACAGGAGCACTACGGACTACACCTTC CATSDLDDRSTTDYTF
TRBJ2-7 TRBV28 TRBD2 NA TGTGCCAGCAGGGGGACTAGCGCCTACGAGCAGTACTTC CASRGTSAYEQYF
TRBJ2-3 TRBV2 NA NA TGTGCCAGCAGGAGCGGGCCCTCCACAGATACGCAGTATTTT CASRSGPSTDTQYF
TRBJ1-3 TRBV4-1 NA once TGCGCCAGCAGCCAAGACCGGGAGGGCTCTGGAAACACCATATATTTT CASSQDREGSGNTIYF
TRBJ1-1 TRBV28 NA NA TGTGCCAGCAGAACCGGGACATTGAACACTGAAGCTTTCTTT CASRTGTLNTEAFF
TRBJ2-1 TRBV18 NA NA TGTGCCAGCTCACCACCCCAGCGGAGTTCCTACAATGAGCAGTTCTTC CASSPPQRSSYNEQFF